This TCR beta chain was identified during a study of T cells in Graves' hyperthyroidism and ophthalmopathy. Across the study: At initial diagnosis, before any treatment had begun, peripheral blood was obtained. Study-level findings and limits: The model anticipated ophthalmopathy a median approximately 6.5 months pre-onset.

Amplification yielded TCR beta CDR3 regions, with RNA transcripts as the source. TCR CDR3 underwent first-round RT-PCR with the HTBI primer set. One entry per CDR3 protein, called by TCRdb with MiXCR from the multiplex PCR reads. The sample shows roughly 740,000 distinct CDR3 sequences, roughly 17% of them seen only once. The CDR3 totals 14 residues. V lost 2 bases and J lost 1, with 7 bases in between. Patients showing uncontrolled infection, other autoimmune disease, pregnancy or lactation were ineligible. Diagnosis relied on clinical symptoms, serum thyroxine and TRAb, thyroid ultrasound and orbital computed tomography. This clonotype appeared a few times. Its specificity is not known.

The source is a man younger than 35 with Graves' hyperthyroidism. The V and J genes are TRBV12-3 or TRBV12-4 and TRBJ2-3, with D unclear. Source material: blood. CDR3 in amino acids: CASSLRSGTDTQYF. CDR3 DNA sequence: TGTGCCAGCAGTTTAAGGTCCGGCACAGATACGCAGTATTTT.